The 21 T cell receptor beta chains below come from one sample, sequenced in a study of OX40 agonist ivuxolimab in advanced cancers. TCRdb's table, derived via immunoSEQ multiplex PCR, lists solely in-frame clones and lacks some. This table has approximately 61,000 clones, around 80% appearing once. Sequenced here: CD4+ or CD8+ T cells sorted from blood, sampled in a trial of the OX40 agonist ivuxolimab. The receptors here all came from an adult with an advanced solid tumor such as melanoma, head and neck, liver or kidney cancer.

The chain uses TRBV19 and TRBJ1-1, with 7 bases identical to TRBD1. The V segment lost 2 bases and the J segment 1 base; nucleotides outside the gene matches: 4. Germline V gives CDR1 LNHDA, CDR2 SQIVND (reference sequence). This CDR3 is built from 15 residues. CDR3: CASSISGGGNTEAFF. Written as DNA, the CDR3 is TGTGCCAGTAGTATATCAGGGGGAGGGAACACTGAAGCTTTCTTT.

This chain joins TRBV5-3 and TRBJ2-5, with a tentative D call TRBD2 (7 bases). TRBV5-3 is noted as an ORF with a role that remains uncertain. Deletions cut 8 bases from V and 1 base from J, with 15 bases between. The CDR3 has 14 amino acids. The CDR3 DNA is TGTGCCAGCAGCCCGGGGGGCTTCCAAGAGACCCAGTACTTC. It specifies CASSPGGFQETQYF.

This clone was recorded a few times. The chain has TRBV21-1 and TRBJ1-1. TRBV21-1 is a known pseudogene. This CDR3 has 15 residues. The CDR3 reads CATGSLERTYTEAFF. The CDR3 nucleotides read TGTGCCACGGGGTCCTTGGAGAGAACCTACACTGAAGCTTTCTTT.

The chain has TRBV29-1 and TRBJ2-1, with 9 bases that match TRBD2. CDR3 length equals 13 residues. Germline loops: CDR1 SQVTM, CDR2 ANQGSEA. V gave up 5 bases and J gave up 8 bases; unmatched junction bases: 7. The CDR3 sequence: CSVLVAGGYEQFF. Here the CDR3 DNA reads TGCAGCGTTCTGGTTGCGGGGGGGTATGAGCAGTTCTTC.

The chain couples TRBV4-2 to TRBJ1-6; D is unclear. The germline V gene encodes CDR1 LGHNA and CDR2 YNFKEQ. The germline V and J ends were trimmed by 6 bases and 13 bases, with 19 bases remaining between them. The CDR3 is 14 residues long. In DNA, the CDR3 is TGTGCCAGCAGGCCGGCGAGGTCGCCAGCGCCCCTCCACTTT. It codes for CASRPARSPAPLHF.

The V and J genes are TRBV5-5 and TRBJ1-1, with D unresolved. Germline V CDR1 and CDR2: SGHKS, YYEKEE (reference sequence). Deletions cut 1 base from V and 2 bases from J, with 9 bases between. The CDR3 runs to 14 residues. CDR3 sequence reads: CASSLTDDNTEAFF. DNA for the CDR3: TGTGCCAGCAGCTTGACAGATGATAACACTGAAGCTTTCTTT.

This clone has only a few counts. Other DNA sequences in the sample encode the same CDR3. This sequence joins TRBV5-4 and TRBJ1-5; 7 bases are shared with TRBD1. Germline V gives CDR1 SGHNT, CDR2 YYREEE (reference sequence). This CDR3 comprises 14 residues. With 4 bases clipped from V and 5 bases from J, the junction kept 6 bases outside the gene matches. CDR3 DNA sequence: TGTGCCAGCAGCCGAGGGGGCGCGGATCAGCCCCAGCATTTT. Encoded protein: CASSRGGADQPQHF.

This clone has just a few counts. The chain has TRBV2 and TRBJ1-5, with D maybe TRBD1 (5 bases). CDR1 SNHLY and CDR2 FYNNEI come from the germline V gene. This CDR3 comprises 15 residues. Trimming stripped 0 bases from V and 0 bases from J, with 6 bases between. The CDR3 is CASSEAQGSNQPQHF. As DNA, the CDR3 is TGTGCCAGCAGTGAAGCGCAGGGTAGCAATCAGCCCCAGCATTTT.

The rearrangement uses TRBV4-3 and TRBJ2-2; weak D call: TRBD1 (6 bases). Germline CDR1 is LGHNA and CDR2 is YSLEER. The CDR3 consists of 16 residues. Trimming pared 0 bases from V and 2 bases from J, leaving 10 bases between. This CDR3 is CASSQEWTDNTGELFF. The CDR3 coding sequence is TGCGCCAGCAGCCAAGAGTGGACAGATAACACCGGGGAGCTGTTTTTT.

The V gene is TRBV2, the J gene TRBJ1-1; D not certain. Trimming took 6 bases from V and 1 from J, leaving 15 bases between them. The V gene's germline CDR1 is SNHLY and CDR2 FYNNEI. The CDR3 is made up of 15 amino acids. CDR3: CASRKSGVENTEAFF. Here the CDR3 DNA reads TGTGCCAGCAGAAAAAGCGGGGTGGAGAACACTGAAGCTTTCTTT. Looking up the rest from reference TRBV2 and TRBJ1-1 gives the full variable domain: EPEVTQTPSHQVTQMGQEVILRCVPISNHLYFYWYRQILGQKVEFLVSFYNNEISEKSEIFDDQFSVERPDGSNFTLKIRSTKLEDSAMYFCASRKSGVENTEAFFGQGTRLTVV.

V usage is TRBV5-1 and J usage is TRBJ1-1; TRBD1 matches at 8 bases. The CDR3 runs 15 residues. Germline V gives CDR1 SGHRS, CDR2 YFSETQ. V was clipped by 0 bases and J by 1 base; unmatched bases: 2. The CDR3, as DNA: TGCGCCAGCAGCTTGGCCACAGGGGGGAACACTGAAGCTTTCTTT. This translates into CASSLATGGNTEAFF. Drawing the rest from reference TRBV5-1 and TRBJ1-1, the complete variable domain is KAGVTQTPRYLIKTRGQQVTLSCSPISGHRSVSWYQQTPGQGLQFLFEYFSETQRNKGNFPGRFSGRQFSNSRSEMNVSTLELGDSALYLCASSLATGGNTEAFFGQGTRLTVV.

The V call is TRBV7-2, the J call TRBJ2-6; possible D gene TRBD1, 6 bases. CDR1 is SGHTA, CDR2 FQGNSA, per germline. The CDR3 runs 15 residues. Trimming pared 6 bases from V and 5 bases from J, leaving 14 bases between. CDR3 in amino acids: CASRLDSTRANVLTF. As DNA, the CDR3 is TGTGCCAGCAGATTGGACAGTACCCGGGCCAACGTCCTGACTTTC.

The chain recombines TRBV20-1 with TRBJ1-1; D gene unclear. Trimming shortened V by 2 bases and J by 4 bases, and 5 bases separated the two germline ends. Looked up from germline, CDR1 is DFQATT and CDR2 is SNEGSKA (reference sequence). The CDR3 is 11 residues long. The CDR3, as DNA: TGCAGTGCTAGACCCGTCACTGAAGCTTTCTTT. It codes for CSARPVTEAFF.

The CDR3 region has the DNA TGTGCCAGCAGCTTACGCCAGGGAGTATATGAGACCCAGTACTTC. It specifies CASSLRQGVYETQYF. This chain links TRBV5-6 with TRBJ2-5; possibly TRBD1 or TRBD2 for D (5 bases each). Germline loops: CDR1 SGHDT, CDR2 YYEEEE. The CDR3 is 15 residues long. V was trimmed by 2 bases and J by 5 bases, leaving 16 bases between them.

The chain employs TRBV30 and TRBJ2-5; D is uncertain. V was shortened by 5 bases and J by 5 bases, with 15 bases between the two germline ends. CDR3 length: 13 amino acids. Germline V lookup: CDR1 GTSNPN, CDR2 SVGIG (reference sequence). Here the CDR3 reads CAWDPGTRETQYF. Written as DNA, the CDR3 is TGTGCCTGGGACCCGGGTACGCGGGAGACCCAGTACTTC.

The chain couples TRBV28 to TRBJ1-2; no clear D. V gave up 1 base and J gave up 0 bases, with 3 bases separating them. The CDR3 is made up of 13 amino acids. Per the germline V gene, CDR1 is MDHEN and CDR2 is SYDVKM. CDR3 residues: CASSLYPNYGYTF. CDR3 sequence (DNA): TGTGCCAGCAGTTTATATCCTAACTATGGCTACACCTTC.

The gene calls are TRBV7-9 and TRBJ1-6, with TRBD1 matching 10 bases. This CDR3 is built from 16 residues. Germline assignment: CDR1 SEHNR and CDR2 FQNEAQ (reference sequence). With V trimmed by 6 bases and J by 6 bases, 8 bases remained unmatched. This CDR3 reads CASSETGGVGNSPLHF. CDR3 nucleotides: TGTGCCAGCAGTGAGACAGGGGGCGTGGGTAATTCACCCCTCCACTTT. The full variable domain, in which reference TRBV7-9 and TRBJ1-6 provide the parts outside the CDR3, is DTGVSQNPRHKITKRGQNVTFRCDPISEHNRLYWYRQTLGQGPEFLTYFQNEAQLEKSRLLSDRFSAERPKGSFSTLEIQRTEQGDSAMYLCASSETGGVGNSPLHFGNGTRLTVT.

V usage is TRBV11-2 and J usage is TRBJ1-6; D perhaps matches TRBD1 (6 bases). CDR1 and CDR2 (germline): SGHAT, FQNNGV. V was shortened by 5 bases and J by 0 bases, with 11 bases between the two germline ends. The CDR3 extends over 16 amino acids. CDR3 residues: CASSPGQSSYNSPLHF. CDR3 coding DNA: TGTGCCAGCAGCCCAGGACAGAGCTCCTATAATTCACCCCTCCACTTT.

This chain joins TRBV19 and TRBJ1-1; D is ambiguous. The V end was cut by 1 base, the J end by 7 bases, with 10 bases between. CDR1 is LNHDA, CDR2 SQIVND, per germline (reference sequence). This CDR3 comprises 13 residues. CDR3 region: CASSIGAGVEAFF. DNA for the CDR3: TGTGCCAGTAGTATAGGTGCGGGCGTTGAAGCTTTCTTT.

This clone was seen a handful of times. The chain is built from TRBV4-1 and TRBJ2-3; D is unclear. Between the trimmed V and J ends, which lost 4 bases and 3 bases, there was a span of 14 bases. Germline CDR1 and CDR2: MGHRA and YSYEKL. CDR3 length: 15 residues. DNA for the CDR3: TGCGCCAGCAGCCGTGCAGTAAGCCCTACAGATACGCAGTATTTT. Its translation: CASSRAVSPTDTQYF.

This clone was seen just once. The chain links TRBV7-9 to TRBJ2-7; D gene unclear. V was trimmed by 3 bases and J by 0 bases, leaving 6 bases between them. From germline, CDR1 is SEHNR and CDR2 FQNEAQ (reference sequence). The CDR3 has 13 residues. The CDR3 DNA follows: TGTGCCAGCAGCTTGGCAAGCTCCTACGAGCAGTACTTC. It specifies CASSLASSYEQYF.